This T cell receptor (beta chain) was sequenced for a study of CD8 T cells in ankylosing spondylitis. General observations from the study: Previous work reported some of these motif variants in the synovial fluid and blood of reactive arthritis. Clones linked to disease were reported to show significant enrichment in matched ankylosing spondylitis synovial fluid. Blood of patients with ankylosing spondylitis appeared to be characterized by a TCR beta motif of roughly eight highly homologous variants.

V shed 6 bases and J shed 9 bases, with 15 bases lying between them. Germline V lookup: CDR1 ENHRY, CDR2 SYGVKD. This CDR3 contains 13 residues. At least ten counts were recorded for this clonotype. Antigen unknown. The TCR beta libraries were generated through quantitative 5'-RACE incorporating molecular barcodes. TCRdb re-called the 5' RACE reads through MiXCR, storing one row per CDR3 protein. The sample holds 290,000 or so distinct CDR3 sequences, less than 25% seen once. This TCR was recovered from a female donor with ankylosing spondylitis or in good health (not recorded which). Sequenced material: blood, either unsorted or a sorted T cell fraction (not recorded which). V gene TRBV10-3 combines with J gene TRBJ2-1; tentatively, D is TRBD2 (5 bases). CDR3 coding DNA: TGTGCCATCAGCACTTCAGAACGGGGTGAGCAGTTCTTC. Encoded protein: CAISTSERGEQFF.